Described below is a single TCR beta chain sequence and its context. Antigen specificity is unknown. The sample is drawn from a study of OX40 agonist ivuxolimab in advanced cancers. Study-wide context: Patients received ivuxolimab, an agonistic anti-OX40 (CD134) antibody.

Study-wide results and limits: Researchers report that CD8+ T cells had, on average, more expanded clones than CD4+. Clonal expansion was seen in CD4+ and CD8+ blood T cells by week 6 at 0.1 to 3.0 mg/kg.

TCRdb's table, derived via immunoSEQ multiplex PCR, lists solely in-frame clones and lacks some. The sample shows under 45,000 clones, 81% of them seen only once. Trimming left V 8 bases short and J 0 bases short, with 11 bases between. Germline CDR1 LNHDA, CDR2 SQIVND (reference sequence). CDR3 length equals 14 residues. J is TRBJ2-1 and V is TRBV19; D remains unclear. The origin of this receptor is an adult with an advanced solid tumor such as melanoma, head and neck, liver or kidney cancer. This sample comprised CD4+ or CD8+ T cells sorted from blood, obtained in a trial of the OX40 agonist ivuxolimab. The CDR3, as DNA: TGTGCCAGTGCCCTATCGGACTCCTACAATGAGCAGTTCTTC. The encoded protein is CASALSDSYNEQFF.